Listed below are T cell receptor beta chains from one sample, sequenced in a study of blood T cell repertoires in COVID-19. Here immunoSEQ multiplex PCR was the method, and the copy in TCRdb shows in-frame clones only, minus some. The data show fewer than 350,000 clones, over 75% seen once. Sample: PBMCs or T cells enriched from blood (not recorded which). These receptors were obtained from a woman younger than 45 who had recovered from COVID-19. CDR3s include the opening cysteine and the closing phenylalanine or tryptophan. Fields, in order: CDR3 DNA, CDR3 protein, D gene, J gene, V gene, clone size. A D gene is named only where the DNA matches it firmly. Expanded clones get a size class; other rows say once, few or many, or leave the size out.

CDR3 DNA: TGCGCCAGCAGCCAACTACTACGCTCTGGAAACACCATATATTTT
CDR3 protein: CASSQLLRSGNTIYF
D gene: .
J gene: TRBJ1-3
V gene: TRBV4-1
clone size: .

CDR3 DNA: TGTGCCAGCAGCCAAGATCGGTGGGGGAGGCGTGGCTACACCTTC
CDR3 protein: CASSQDRWGRRGYTF
D gene: .
J gene: TRBJ1-2
V gene: TRBV3-1/TRBV3-2
clone size: .

CDR3 DNA: TGTGCCAGCAGTCCCCCAGGGTCCCTGGTGCGTCAGCCCCAGCATTTT
CDR3 protein: CASSPPGSLVRQPQHF
D gene: .
J gene: TRBJ1-5
V gene: TRBV28
clone size: .

CDR3 DNA: TGTGCCAGCAGTCCGGGGAGCGGGATAGGGGACGAGCAGTACTTC
CDR3 protein: CASSPGSGIGDEQYF
D gene: TRBD2
J gene: TRBJ2-7
V gene: TRBV27
clone size: .

CDR3 DNA: TGTGCCAGCAGCTTAGCCCCAGGGGGTTCTCAGCCCCAGCATTTT
CDR3 protein: CASSLAPGGSQPQHF
D gene: TRBD1
J gene: TRBJ1-5
V gene: TRBV7-6
clone size: .

CDR3 DNA: TGTGCCAGCAGCCATTATGACAGGCTGAGCTCTGGAAACACCATATATTTT
CDR3 protein: CASSHYDRLSSGNTIYF
D gene: .
J gene: TRBJ1-3
V gene: TRBV7-8
clone size: .

CDR3 DNA: TGTGCCAGCAGCCTACTAGACAGGCGATGGCCAAATTCACCCCTCCACTTT
CDR3 protein: CASSLLDRRWPNSPLHF
D gene: .
J gene: TRBJ1-6
V gene: TRBV7-9
clone size: .

CDR3 DNA: TGTGCCAGCAGTGAAATGTTAGAGGGTACGGGAAACACCATATATTTT
CDR3 protein: CASSEMLEGTGNTIYF
D gene: .
J gene: TRBJ1-3
V gene: TRBV6-1
clone size: .

CDR3 DNA: TGTGCCAGCAGCCAATTACCGTCTAGAGCGGCGAACACCGGGGAGCTGTTTTTT
CDR3 protein: CASSQLPSRAANTGELFF
D gene: .
J gene: TRBJ2-2
V gene: TRBV14
clone size: .

CDR3 DNA: TGTGCCAGCAGTGACTCTGCGGGGGGAAACACAGATACGCAGTATTTT
CDR3 protein: CASSDSAGGNTDTQYF
D gene: TRBD2
J gene: TRBJ2-3
V gene: TRBV6-4
clone size: .

CDR3 DNA: TGCGCCAGCAGCCAAGTAGGTGTGGGGCCAACTAATGAAAAACTGTTTTTT
CDR3 protein: CASSQVGVGPTNEKLFF
D gene: .
J gene: TRBJ1-4
V gene: TRBV4-1
clone size: .

CDR3 DNA: TGTGCCAGCAGTGGGGACAGGCAGTTGGACACTGAAGCTTTCTTT
CDR3 protein: CASSGDRQLDTEAFF
D gene: TRBD1
J gene: TRBJ1-1
V gene: TRBV25-1
clone size: .

CDR3 DNA: TGTGCCATCAGTGAGTTCGAGAGGACAGGGATGAGCTCCTATAATTCACCCCTCCACTTT
CDR3 protein: CAISEFERTGMSSYNSPLHF
D gene: TRBD1
J gene: TRBJ1-6
V gene: TRBV10-3
clone size: .

CDR3 DNA: TGTGCCAGCTCACCACCCTCGCGACTAGCAGATACGCAGTATTTT
CDR3 protein: CASSPPSRLADTQYF
D gene: .
J gene: TRBJ2-3
V gene: TRBV18
clone size: .

CDR3 DNA: TGCGCCAGCAGCTTGGTTAGCGGGAGTCCCTACTACAATGAGCAGTTCTTC
CDR3 protein: CASSLVSGSPYYNEQFF
D gene: TRBD2
J gene: TRBJ2-1
V gene: TRBV5-1
clone size: .

CDR3 DNA: TGTGCCAGCAGATTTATTCTAGCGGCCACAGATACGCAGTATTTT
CDR3 protein: CASRFILAATDTQYF
D gene: TRBD2
J gene: TRBJ2-3
V gene: TRBV7-2
clone size: .

CDR3 DNA: TGTGCCAGTTGGACAGGACCCCTCTATGGCTACACCTTC
CDR3 protein: CASWTGPLYGYTF
D gene: TRBD1
J gene: TRBJ1-2
V gene: TRBV19
clone size: .

CDR3 DNA: TGTGCCAGCAGTTTAATTTCCGTCAATCAGCCCCAGCATTTT
CDR3 protein: CASSLISVNQPQHF
D gene: .
J gene: TRBJ1-5
V gene: TRBV28
clone size: once

CDR3 DNA: TGTGCCAGCAGTTTTAGGGGGCGCCATGTAAATGAGCAGTTCTTC
CDR3 protein: CASSFRGRHVNEQFF
D gene: TRBD1
J gene: TRBJ2-1
V gene: TRBV28
clone size: .

CDR3 DNA: TGCGCCAGCAGCCGAATGACTAGCGGACTCACAGATACGCAGTATTTT
CDR3 protein: CASSRMTSGLTDTQYF
D gene: TRBD2
J gene: TRBJ2-3
V gene: TRBV5-1
clone size: .

CDR3 DNA: TGTGCCAGCAGCTCGACGGACAGGGGTAACGAGCAGTACTTC
CDR3 protein: CASSSTDRGNEQYF
D gene: TRBD1
J gene: TRBJ2-7
V gene: TRBV5-4
clone size: .

CDR3 DNA: TGTGCCAGCAGCGCACAGGGTCTGAACACTGAAGCTTTCTTT
CDR3 protein: CASSAQGLNTEAFF
D gene: .
J gene: TRBJ1-1
V gene: TRBV9
clone size: .

CDR3 DNA: TGCGCCAGCAGCGACTTGCTAGAAGCTGGAAACACCATATATTTT
CDR3 protein: CASSDLLEAGNTIYF
D gene: .
J gene: TRBJ1-3
V gene: TRBV4-3
clone size: once

CDR3 DNA: TGTGCCAGCAGTGACACAGGGGGCACAGATACGCAGTATTTT
CDR3 protein: CASSDTGGTDTQYF
D gene: TRBD1
J gene: TRBJ2-3
V gene: TRBV6-4
clone size: .

CDR3 DNA: TGCGCCAGCAGCTCGGGACTAGCCCCTGCCAAAAACATTCAGTACTTC
CDR3 protein: CASSSGLAPAKNIQYF
D gene: TRBD2
J gene: TRBJ2-4
V gene: TRBV5-1
clone size: .

CDR3 DNA: TGTGCCAGCAGTGAAGGATGGGGACTAGCGGGAAGAAATGAGCAGTTCTTC
CDR3 protein: CASSEGWGLAGRNEQFF
D gene: TRBD2
J gene: TRBJ2-1
V gene: TRBV2
clone size: .